Listed below are T cell receptor beta chains from one sample, sequenced in a study of blood T cell repertoires in COVID-19. Only in-frame clones appear in the TCRdb table, and some are missing; sequencing was by immunoSEQ multiplex PCR. The table has 130,000 or so clones, 88% seen once. The material sequenced was peripheral blood. The receptors come from a man aged 50 to 59 with acute or convalescent COVID-19. Each CDR3 is given with its conserved first and last residue. Fields, in order: D gene, V gene, CDR3 length, clone size, J gene, CDR3 protein, CDR3 DNA. A D gene is named only where the DNA matches it firmly. Expanded clones get a size class; other rows say once, few or many, or leave the size out.

TRBD1	TRBV7-2	12	.	TRBJ2-1	CASSLGQGGQFF	TGTGCCAGCAGCCTAGGACAGGGAGGTCAGTTCTTC
TRBD1	TRBV18	16	.	TRBJ2-2	CASSPLQGANTGELFF	TGTGCCAGCTCACCCTTACAGGGGGCGAACACCGGGGAGCTGTTTTTT
TRBD1	TRBV7-9	14	once	TRBJ2-2	CASEKQGSAGELFF	TGTGCCAGCGAAAAACAGGGGTCTGCCGGGGAGCTGTTTTTT
TRBD1	TRBV11-3	15	once	TRBJ2-2	CASSARTGGTGELFF	TGTGCCAGCAGCGCCAGGACAGGGGGCACCGGGGAGCTGTTTTTT
TRBD1	TRBV19	16	once	TRBJ2-7	CASSIVAGQGGYEQYF	TGTGCCAGTAGTATAGTCGCCGGACAGGGGGGGTACGAGCAGTACTTC
.	TRBV4-3	16	once	TRBJ2-1	CASSQDHRAGRIEQFF	TGCGCCAGCAGCCAAGATCACCGGGCGGGGAGGATTGAGCAGTTCTTC
TRBD1	TRBV10-3	14	.	TRBJ1-2	CAISELETGGAYTF	TGTGCCATCAGTGAGTTAGAGACAGGGGGTGCCTACACCTTC
TRBD1	TRBV5-1	13	.	TRBJ2-7	CASSLQGAYEQYF	TGCGCCAGCAGCTTGCAGGGGGCCTACGAGCAGTACTTC
TRBD2	TRBV29-1	13	.	TRBJ2-3	CSVIAGGPDTQYF	TGCAGCGTGATAGCGGGAGGTCCAGATACGCAGTATTTT
.	TRBV19	15	.	TRBJ1-3	CASDGLDQEEGTIYF	TGTGCCAGTGACGGACTGGACCAAGAAGAGGGCACCATATATTTT
TRBD2	TRBV10-1	15	.	TRBJ2-3	CASSGTSGRTDTQYF	TGCGCCAGCAGTGGGACTAGCGGTCGCACAGATACGCAGTATTTT
TRBD2	TRBV7-2	14	.	TRBJ2-7	CASSSGTSGRRQYF	TGTGCCAGCAGCTCCGGGACTAGCGGGCGTAGGCAGTACTTC
.	TRBV11-2	14	.	TRBJ1-4	CASSFGGPPEKLFF	TGTGCCAGCAGCTTCGGCGGTCCCCCTGAAAAACTGTTTTTT
TRBD1	TRBV7-2	16	.	TRBJ1-6	CASSAPRDRGYSPLHF	TGTGCCAGCAGCGCACCCCGGGACAGGGGTTATTCACCCCTCCACTTT
.	TRBV5-4	15	.	TRBJ2-4	CASSLPGAAKNIQYF	TGTGCCAGCAGCTTGCCGGGAGCTGCCAAAAACATTCAGTACTTC
.	TRBV4-2	17	.	TRBJ1-2	CASSQDLSGVTNYGYTF	TGTGCCAGCAGCCAAGATCTGAGCGGAGTCACTAACTATGGCTACACCTTC
.	TRBV6-2/TRBV6-3	13	.	TRBJ2-1	CASSWIAGNEQFF	TGTGCCAGCAGTTGGATCGCGGGGAATGAGCAGTTCTTC
.	TRBV6-5	15	.	TRBJ2-7	CASRPSGLPPYEQYF	TGTGCCAGCAGGCCGAGCGGACTCCCGCCCTACGAGCAGTACTTC
.	TRBV4-1	19	once	TRBJ1-1	CASSQAIGFQGSRGAEAFF	TGCGCCAGCAGCCAAGCTATAGGTTTCCAGGGGTCGCGGGGGGCTGAAGCTTTCTTT
.	TRBV19	15	.	TRBJ2-3	CASSPGPGRQDTQYF	TGTGCCAGTAGTCCAGGGCCCGGGAGACAGGATACGCAGTATTTT
TRBD1	TRBV30	13	.	TRBJ1-2	CAWMDRGNYGYTF	TGTGCCTGGATGGACAGGGGTAACTATGGCTACACCTTC
.	TRBV27	15	.	TRBJ2-7	CASSFAGQWSFQQYF	TGTGCCAGCAGTTTTGCAGGGCAGTGGTCCTTCCAGCAGTACTTC